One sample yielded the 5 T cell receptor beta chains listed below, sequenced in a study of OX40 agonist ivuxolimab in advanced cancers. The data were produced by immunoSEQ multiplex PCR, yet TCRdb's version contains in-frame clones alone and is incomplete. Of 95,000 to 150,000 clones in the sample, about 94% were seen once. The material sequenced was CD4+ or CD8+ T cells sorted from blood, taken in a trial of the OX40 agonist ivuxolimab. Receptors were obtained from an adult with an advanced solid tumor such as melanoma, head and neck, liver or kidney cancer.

In nucleotides, the CDR3 is TGTGCCAGCTCTCAGGGGGAAACGGATGGAAACACCATATATTTT. This encodes CASSQGETDGNTIYF. The V and J genes are TRBV11-1 and TRBJ1-3; 7 bases fit TRBD1. CDR1 SGHAT and CDR2 FQDESV come from the germline V gene (reference sequence). V was clipped by 8 bases and J by 3 bases; unmatched bases: 10. The CDR3 sequence is 15 residues long.

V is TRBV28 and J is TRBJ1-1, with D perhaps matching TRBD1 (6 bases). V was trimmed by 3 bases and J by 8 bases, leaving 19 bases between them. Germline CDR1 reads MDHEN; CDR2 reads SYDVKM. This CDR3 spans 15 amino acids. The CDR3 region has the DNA TGTGCCAGCAGTTTGGTATCGGGTCTAGGACAGGAAGCTTTCTTT. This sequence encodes CASSLVSGLGQEAFF.

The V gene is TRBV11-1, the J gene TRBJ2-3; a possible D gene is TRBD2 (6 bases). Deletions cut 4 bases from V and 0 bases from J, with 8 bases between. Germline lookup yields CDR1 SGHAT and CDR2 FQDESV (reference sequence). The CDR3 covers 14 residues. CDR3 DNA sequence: TGTGCCAGCAGCTGGGCGGGAAGCACAGATACGCAGTATTTT. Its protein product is CASSWAGSTDTQYF.

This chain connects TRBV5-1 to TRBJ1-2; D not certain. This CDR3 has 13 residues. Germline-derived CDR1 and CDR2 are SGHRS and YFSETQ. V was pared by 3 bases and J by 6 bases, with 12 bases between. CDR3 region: CASSSTFRDGYTF. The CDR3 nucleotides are TGCGCCAGCAGCTCCACCTTCAGAGATGGCTACACCTTC. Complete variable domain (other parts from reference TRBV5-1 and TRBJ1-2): KAGVTQTPRYLIKTRGQQVTLSCSPISGHRSVSWYQQTPGQGLQFLFEYFSETQRNKGNFPGRFSGRQFSNSRSEMNVSTLELGDSALYLCASSSTFRDGYTFGSGTRLTVV.

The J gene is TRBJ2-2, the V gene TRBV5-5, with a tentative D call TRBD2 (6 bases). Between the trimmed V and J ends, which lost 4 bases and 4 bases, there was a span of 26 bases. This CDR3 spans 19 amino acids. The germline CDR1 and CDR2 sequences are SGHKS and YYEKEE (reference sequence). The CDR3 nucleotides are TGTGCCAGCAGCATTTTGGGGTCCGGTGGGAGGTCATTCACCGGGGAGCTGTTTTTT. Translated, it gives CASSILGSGGRSFTGELFF.